The clone carrying this T cell receptor beta chain was picked up one time. Its cognate antigen is unknown. This CDR3 region has 15 residues. Germline V gives CDR1 SGDLS, CDR2 YYNGEE. Trimming at V came to 6 bases and at J to 2 bases, leaving 5 bases not matched to a gene. This sample stems from a study of a mutant IDH1 vaccine in newly diagnosed glioma. Study at large: Treated patients comprised about 60% males and around 40% females, mean age about 38 years. The V12 visit happened in week 35, and the V13 visit happened in week 47.

The protocol was immunoSEQ multiplex PCR, while the TCRdb copy is restricted to in-frame clones and leaves out a portion. The profile covers 60,000 to 75,000 clones, with approximately 86% appearing a single time and approximately 2% taken by the ten largest. Time point indicated: week 35, safety follow-up. A 20-mer mutant IDH1 peptide at 300 ug was injected subcutaneously with topical imiquimod. Across weeks 1, 3, 5, 7, 11, 15, 19 and 23, patients received a vaccination each time, eight in all. The V and J genes are TRBV9 and TRBJ2-1; TRBD2 matches at 10 bases. The sample was PBMCs, taken from a glioma patient whose treatment included an IDH1 peptide vaccine. The source is a young man with glioma. CDR3 sequence reads: CASNPAGGPYNEQFF. The CDR3 region has the DNA TGTGCCAGCAACCCAGCGGGAGGGCCCTACAATGAGCAGTTCTTC.